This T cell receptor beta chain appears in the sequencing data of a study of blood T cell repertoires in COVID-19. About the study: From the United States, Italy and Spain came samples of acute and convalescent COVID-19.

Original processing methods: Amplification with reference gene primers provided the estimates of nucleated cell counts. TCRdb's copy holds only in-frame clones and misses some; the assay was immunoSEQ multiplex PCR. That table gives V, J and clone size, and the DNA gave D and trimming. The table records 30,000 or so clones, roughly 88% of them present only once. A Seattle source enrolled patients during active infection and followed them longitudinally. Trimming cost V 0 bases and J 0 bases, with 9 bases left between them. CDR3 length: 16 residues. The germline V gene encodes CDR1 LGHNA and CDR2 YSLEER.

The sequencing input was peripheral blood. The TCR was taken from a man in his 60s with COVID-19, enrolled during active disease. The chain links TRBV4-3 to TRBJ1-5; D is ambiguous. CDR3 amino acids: CASSQESGSSNQPQHF. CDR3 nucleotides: TGCGCCAGCAGCCAAGAATCGGGGAGTAGCAATCAGCCCCAGCATTTT.